These T cell receptor beta chains were read from a single sample in a study of T-cell reconstitution after alpha-beta-depleted transplantation in children. Using its own MiXCR run on the PCR reads, TCRdb lists one record per CDR3 protein. Among hundreds of thousands of distinct CDR3 sequences, under 15% were seen once, and the ten largest hold around 0.76%. The sample consisted of PBMCs, taken before TCRalphabeta/CD19-depleted stem cell transplant. These receptors were collected from a girl under 10 years old with congenital amegakaryocytic thrombocytopenia, due to receive a stem cell transplant. The CDR3 runs from the conserved cysteine through the conserved F or W. Fields, in order: D gene, J gene, clone size, V gene, CDR3 DNA, CDR3 protein. The D gene is left open where the match is weak. Rows may omit the clone size; those that give it use once, few, many or a size class.

d_call: TRBD1; j_call: TRBJ1-4; clone_size: few; v_call: TRBV7-9; cdr3_nt: TGTGCCAGCAGCCTCCGGGACAGGGGTGAAAAACTGTTTTTT; cdr3_aa: CASSLRDRGEKLFF
d_call: TRBD2; j_call: TRBJ2-7; clone_size: NA; v_call: TRBV20-1; cdr3_nt: TGCAGTGCTAGAGGCTTCGCGCGGGAGGGCCTCACCTACGAGCAGTACTTC; cdr3_aa: CSARGFAREGLTYEQYF
d_call: NA; j_call: TRBJ2-1; clone_size: many; v_call: TRBV7-8; cdr3_nt: TGTGCCAGCATCTCGTCCCGAGGGGTCGGGGAGCAGTTCTTC; cdr3_aa: CASISSRGVGEQFF
d_call: TRBD1; j_call: TRBJ1-4; clone_size: few; v_call: TRBV6-1; cdr3_nt: TGTGCCAGCAGTCGGGGACAGGGCATTAATGAAAAACTGTTTTTT; cdr3_aa: CASSRGQGINEKLFF
d_call: TRBD2; j_call: TRBJ2-1; clone_size: NA; v_call: TRBV5-1; cdr3_nt: TGCGCCAGCAGTCAGGGACTAGCGGGAGATCCTTCCTACAATGAGCAGTTCTTC; cdr3_aa: CASSQGLAGDPSYNEQFF
d_call: TRBD1; j_call: TRBJ1-5; clone_size: few; v_call: TRBV6-1; cdr3_nt: TGTGCCAGCAGGAGACAGGGGCAATACCAGCCCCAGCATTTT; cdr3_aa: CASRRQGQYQPQHF
d_call: NA; j_call: TRBJ2-7; clone_size: few; v_call: TRBV4-1; cdr3_nt: TGCGCCAGCAGCACTTCCGTAGTCCGACTTCCCTACGAGCAGTACTTC; cdr3_aa: CASSTSVVRLPYEQYF
d_call: NA; j_call: TRBJ2-3; clone_size: NA; v_call: TRBV12-3/TRBV12-4; cdr3_nt: TGTCCCAGCAGGTACAGTAAGACGCAGTATTTT; cdr3_aa: CPSRYSKTQYF
d_call: NA; j_call: TRBJ2-1; clone_size: many; v_call: TRBV4-1; cdr3_nt: TGCGCCAGCAGCCAAGTCTGGAGGAACAATGAGCAGTTCTTC; cdr3_aa: CASSQVWRNNEQFF
d_call: TRBD1; j_call: TRBJ2-3; clone_size: many; v_call: TRBV5-1; cdr3_nt: TGCGCCAGCAGCGCCGACAGGGGCACGCAGTATTTT; cdr3_aa: CASSADRGTQYF
d_call: NA; j_call: TRBJ2-7; clone_size: NA; v_call: TRBV20-1; cdr3_nt: TGCAGTGCTAGAGCCCCGCAGGGGTACGAGCAGTACTTC; cdr3_aa: CSARAPQGYEQYF
d_call: NA; j_call: TRBJ2-1; clone_size: many; v_call: TRBV5-1; cdr3_nt: TGCGCCAGCAGCGCAAGCAGGGAACTCTCCTACAATGAGCAGTTCTTC; cdr3_aa: CASSASRELSYNEQFF
d_call: NA; j_call: TRBJ1-1; clone_size: few; v_call: TRBV2; cdr3_nt: TGTGCCAACTTACAGGGCGAATCGGCTTTCTTT; cdr3_aa: CANLQGESAFF
d_call: NA; j_call: TRBJ2-1; clone_size: many; v_call: TRBV5-1; cdr3_nt: TGCGCCAGCAGCTTTCCCCCTAGCACCCTTGAGCAGTTCTTC; cdr3_aa: CASSFPPSTLEQFF
d_call: NA; j_call: TRBJ2-4; clone_size: many; v_call: TRBV5-1; cdr3_nt: TGCGCCAGCAGCTTGGAACTGGGGGCCAAAAACATTCAGTACTTC; cdr3_aa: CASSLELGAKNIQYF
d_call: TRBD2; j_call: TRBJ2-3; clone_size: many; v_call: TRBV5-1; cdr3_nt: TGCGCCAGCAGCAAAGAACTAGCGGGAGGGACAGATACGCAGTATTTT; cdr3_aa: CASSKELAGGTDTQYF
d_call: TRBD2; j_call: TRBJ2-2; clone_size: many; v_call: TRBV4-2; cdr3_nt: TGTGCCAGCAGCCAAGATGTACTAGCGGGAGCATCGAACACCGGGGAGCTGTTTTTT; cdr3_aa: CASSQDVLAGASNTGELFF